Listed below are T cell receptor beta chains from one sample, sequenced in a study of tumor-infiltrating lymphocytes in primary liver carcinoma. TCRdb called the multiplex PCR reads again in MiXCR, with one record for every CDR3 protein. This sample has fewer than 250,000 distinct CDR3 sequences, with 70% to 90% found just once. Sequenced input: tumor tissue from primary liver carcinoma. Receptors were obtained from a man aged 40-49 years with primary liver carcinoma and hepatitis B virus infection. Each CDR3 is given with its conserved first and last residue. The D gene is left open where the match is weak. Only part of the rows carry a size: once, few, many, or a class if the clone is expanded.

j_gene	d_gene	abundance	v_gene	CDR3aa	CDR3nt
TRBJ1-5	TRBD1	NA	TRBV28	CASRSTGAFLPQHF	TGTGCCAGCAGGTCGACAGGGGCTTTCCTGCCCCAGCATTTT
TRBJ2-1	NA	NA	TRBV29-1	CIVDLLDASSHNEQFF	TGCATCGTTGATCTTCTGGACGCCAGCTCCCACAATGAGCAGTTCTTC
TRBJ2-1	NA	NA	TRBV4-2	CARSHASFSGNEQLF	TGTGCCAGGAGCCATGCTAGTTTTTCCGGCAATGAGCAGCTCTTC
TRBJ2-2	TRBD1	NA	TRBV5-1	CASSDRVPNTGEMFF	TGCGCCAGTAGCGACAGGGTCCCGAACACAGGGGAGATGTTTTTT
TRBJ2-6	NA	NA	TRBV11-2	CVTHRPRSGANVLTF	TGTGTCACCCACCGGCCGCGCTCTGGGGCCAACGTCCTGACGTTC
TRBJ1-1	NA	NA	TRBV29-1	CSASPGWPMNTEAFF	TGCAGCGCATCCCCGGGTTGGCCAATGAACACTGAAGCTTTCTTT
TRBJ2-1	NA	NA	TRBV4-3	CASSPQDRGLDEPFF	TGCGCCAGCAGCCCACAGGATCGGGGGTTGGATGAGCCGTTCTTC
TRBJ2-1	TRBD2	NA	TRBV6-1	CASTPVERTSGNNEQLF	TGTGCCAGCACTCCGGTCGAACGGACTAGCGGAAACAATGAGCAGCTCTTC
TRBJ2-3	NA	NA	TRBV2	CASSEVARSTYTQYF	TGTGCCAGCAGTGAAGTAGCCAGGAGCACATATACACAGTATTTT
TRBJ2-5	NA	NA	TRBV29-1	CSVESAEGISETQYF	TGCAGCGTTGAATCCGCGGAGGGTATATCGGAGACCCAGTATTTC
TRBJ2-1	NA	NA	TRBV6-5	CPSSLGTSGSYNEQFF	TGTCCCAGCAGTCTGGGGACCAGCGGCTCCTACAACGAGCAGTTCTTC
TRBJ2-5	TRBD2	NA	TRBV4-2	CASSQMASGRALETQYF	TGCGCCAGCAGCCAAATGGCTAGCGGGAGGGCCCTGGAGACCCAGTACTTC
TRBJ2-5	NA	NA	TRBV5-5	CVSSLARFKETQYF	TGTGTCAGCAGCTTGGCTCGGTTTAAGGAGACCCAGTACTTC
TRBJ2-7	NA	NA	TRBV4-3	CASNPGKGYKQYF	TGCGCCAGCAACCCAGGCAAGGGCTACAAGCAGTACTTC
TRBJ1-2	NA	NA	TRBV12-3/TRBV12-4	CGSSLGGIAGYTF	TGTGGCAGCAGTTTAGGGGGGATAGCTGGCTACACCTTC
TRBJ2-3	NA	NA	TRBV7-9	CASRPGDGPNTQYF	TGTGCCAGCAGACCCGGGGATGGTCCGAATACACAGTATTTT
TRBJ2-3	NA	NA	TRBV6-1	CASTLGGGGTDTQYF	TGCGCCAGCACTTTAGGAGGTGGAGGGACAGATACGCAATATTTT
TRBJ1-2	NA	NA	TRBV6-1	CASRPQIKSYGYTF	TGTGCCAGCAGACCACAGATCAAAAGCTATGGCTACACCTTC
TRBJ1-1	NA	NA	TRBV29-1	CSMVTANSEAFF	TGCAGCATGGTAACAGCTAACAGTGAAGCTTTCTTT
TRBJ2-5	NA	few	TRBV5-1	CVSSLYQGQEETQYF	TGCGTCAGCAGCTTGTATCAGGGCCAAGAAGAGACCCAGTACTTC
TRBJ2-2	NA	NA	TRBV12-3/TRBV12-4	CASSPRLRTNTGELSF	TGTGCCAGCAGTCCCCGGCTGCGGACGAACACCGGGGAGCTCTCTTTT
TRBJ2-3	TRBD2	NA	TRBV10-3	CVISEPGGEGTQYF	TGTGTAATCAGTGAGCCGGGAGGGGAGGGTACGCAGTATTTT
TRBJ1-1	NA	NA	TRBV6-5	CASSMTPNTEASF	TGTGCCAGCAGTATGACTCCGAACACTGAAGCTTCCTTT
TRBJ2-3	NA	few	TRBV2	CASSIQVPTDTQCF	TGTGCCAGCAGTATACAGGTACCCACAGACACGCAGTGTTTT
TRBJ2-5	NA	once	TRBV12-3/TRBV12-4	CTSSLRSEETQYF	TGTACCAGTAGTTTGAGATCAGAAGAGACCCAGTACTTC
TRBJ2-2	NA	NA	TRBV6-4	CISNAEGAGELFF	TGTATCAGCAATGCGGAAGGGGCAGGGGAGCTGTTTTTT
TRBJ2-2	NA	NA	TRBV10-3	CAISPGRNLGSGELFF	TGCGCCATCAGTCCGGGACGTAACTTAGGCTCCGGGGAGCTGTTTTTT
TRBJ2-3	TRBD2	NA	TRBV11-3	CASSFSGRWTHTQYF	TGTGCCAGCAGTTTTAGCGGGAGGTGGACACATACGCAGTATTTT
TRBJ1-2	NA	NA	TRBV29-1	CRVDDATYGYTF	TGCAGAGTTGACGACGCAACCTATGGCTACACCTTC
TRBJ2-3	NA	NA	TRBV6-5	CAISYSSPHTQYF	TGTGCCATCAGTTACTCTAGCCCTCATACGCAGTATTTT
TRBJ2-5	NA	NA	TRBV12-3/TRBV12-4	CDSSLSRVETQYF	TGTGACAGCAGTTTATCCCGGGTGGAGACCCAGTACTTC
TRBJ2-2	NA	NA	TRBV6-1	CASNDGWAWELFF	TGTGCCAGCAATGATGGCTGGGCCTGGGAGCTGTTTTTT
TRBJ2-3	NA	NA	TRBV4-3	CASSHGDASDTQFF	TGCGCCAGCAGCCACGGGGATGCATCAGACACGCAGTTTTTT
TRBJ2-7	NA	many	TRBV6-1	CASSEEDGGFYEQYF	TGTGCCAGCAGTGAAGAGGACGGAGGATTCTACGAGCAGTACTTC
TRBJ2-3	TRBD2	NA	TRBV24-1	CATCGRGTTSKDTQYF	TGTGCCACCTGTGGGAGGGGAACGACTAGCAAAGATACGCAGTATTTT
TRBJ2-1	NA	NA	TRBV11-2	CDNSLSGFDNEQFF	TGTGACAACAGCTTGTCAGGGTTCGACAATGAGCAGTTCTTC
TRBJ2-3	NA	once	TRBV6-2/TRBV6-3	CASSAGTRTPKYF	TGTGCCAGTTCCGCTGGCACTAGAACCCCGAAGTATTTT
TRBJ2-1	TRBD2	NA	TRBV12-3/TRBV12-4	CASSEAGDRWTEQFF	TGTGCCAGCAGTGAGGCGGGGGACCGGTGGACTGAGCAGTTCTTT
TRBJ1-1	NA	NA	TRBV14	CASSQDQGPYPSFF	TGTGCCAGCAGCCAGGATCAGGGACCTTACCCATCTTTCTTT
TRBJ2-3	TRBD1	NA	TRBV29-1	CRVSGTGASDTQYF	TGTAGGGTATCCGGGACAGGGGCGTCAGATACGCAGTATTTT
TRBJ2-2	NA	NA	TRBV6-2/TRBV6-3	CASSWAVSNTEELFF	TGTGCCAGCAGTTGGGCAGTCTCGAACACCGAGGAGCTGTTTTTT
TRBJ2-5	NA	NA	TRBV29-1	CDGTLGVETQYF	TGCGACGGTACACTGGGCGTGGAGACCCAGTACTTC
TRBJ2-1	NA	NA	TRBV4-2	CAGSQLSGLSYNEHFF	TGTGCCGGCAGCCAACTTAGTGGGCTCTCCTACAATGAGCATTTCTTC
TRBJ1-2	NA	NA	TRBV29-1	CCVSLDGYYYCYTF	NA
TRBJ2-7	TRBD2	NA	TRBV5-8	CASNLSLAGTGSEQYF	TGTGCCAGTAACTTGTCACTAGCGGGAACCGGGAGCGAGCAGTACTTC
TRBJ2-3	NA	NA	TRBV28	CASVPAGTSTDTQYF	TGTGCCAGCGTTCCAGCAGGGACTAGCACAGATACGCAGTATTTT
TRBJ2-1	TRBD1	NA	TRBV4-2	CASSHARGQGNSEQFF	TGTGCCAGCAGCCACGCCAGGGGACAGGGGAACAGTGAACAGTTCTTC
TRBJ2-1	NA	NA	TRBV4-1	CGGSPVWGGGNEQFF	TGCGGCGGCAGCCCAGTTTGGGGAGGCGGCAATGAGCAGTTCTTC
TRBJ2-3	TRBD2	NA	TRBV4-2	CASIQWVAGGPVGADTQYF	TGTGCCAGCATCCAATGGGTAGCGGGAGGGCCGGTTGGGGCAGATACGCAGTATTTT
TRBJ2-3	TRBD1	NA	TRBV5-1	CASRLSGGGSALPSTDRQYF	TGCGCCAGCAGACTTTCAGGGGGCGGCTCTGCGCTGCCTAGCACAGATAGGCAGTATTTT
TRBJ1-2	NA	many	TRBV5-1	CASSLAPLENTYGYTF	TGCGCCAGCAGCTTGGCGCCCCTTGAGAATACCTATGGCTACACCTTC
TRBJ2-7	NA	NA	TRBV5-4	CASSQDLGYKYF	TGTGCCAGCAGCCAAGATCTGGGATATAAGTACTTC
TRBJ2-7	TRBD1	NA	TRBV6-5	CASRGTGEYDQHF	TGTGCCAGCAGGGGGACAGGCGAGTACGATCAACACTTC
TRBJ2-4	NA	NA	TRBV10-2	CASSPQQPAKDIQYF	TGCGCCAGCAGTCCACAACAGCCAGCCAAAGACATTCAGTACTTC
TRBJ2-5	NA	many	TRBV7-8	CASSVGVRETQYF	TGTGCCAGCAGCGTCGGGGTCCGGGAGACCCAGTACTTC